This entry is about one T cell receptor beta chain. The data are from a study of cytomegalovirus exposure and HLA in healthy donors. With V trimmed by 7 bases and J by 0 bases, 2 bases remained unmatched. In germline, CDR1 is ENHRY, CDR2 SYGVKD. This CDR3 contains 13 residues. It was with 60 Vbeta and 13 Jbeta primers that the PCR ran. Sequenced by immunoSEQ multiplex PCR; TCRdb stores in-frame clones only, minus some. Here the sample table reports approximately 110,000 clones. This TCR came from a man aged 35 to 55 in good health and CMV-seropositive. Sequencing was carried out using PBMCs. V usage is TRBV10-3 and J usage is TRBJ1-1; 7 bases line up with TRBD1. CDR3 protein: CAINDRVNTEAFF. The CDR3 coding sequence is TGTGCCATCAATGACAGGGTGAACACTGAAGCTTTCTTT.